This entry features one TCR beta chain sequence. This sample was taken from a study of blood T cell repertoires in COVID-19. In the original workflow: The assay estimated nucleated cells by amplifying reference gene primers. Data came from immunoSEQ multiplex PCR; TCRdb stores just in-frame clones and leaves some out. The DNA was the basis for D and trimming; V, J and clone size are from that table. This table has about 480,000 clones, 88% appearing once. Germline-derived CDR1 and CDR2 are GTSNPN and SVGIG (reference sequence). CDR3 length: 13 amino acids. Trimming removed 2 bases from V and 3 bases from J, with 5 bases in between.

V and J are TRBV30 and TRBJ1-6; D is ambiguous. This clonotype was sampled from a woman aged 35 to 49 who had recovered from COVID-19. The specimen was PBMCs or T cells enriched from blood (not recorded which). The CDR3 nucleotides are TGTGCCTGGAGTCGAGTCTATAATTCACCCCTCCACTTT. Its protein product is CAWSRVYNSPLHF.